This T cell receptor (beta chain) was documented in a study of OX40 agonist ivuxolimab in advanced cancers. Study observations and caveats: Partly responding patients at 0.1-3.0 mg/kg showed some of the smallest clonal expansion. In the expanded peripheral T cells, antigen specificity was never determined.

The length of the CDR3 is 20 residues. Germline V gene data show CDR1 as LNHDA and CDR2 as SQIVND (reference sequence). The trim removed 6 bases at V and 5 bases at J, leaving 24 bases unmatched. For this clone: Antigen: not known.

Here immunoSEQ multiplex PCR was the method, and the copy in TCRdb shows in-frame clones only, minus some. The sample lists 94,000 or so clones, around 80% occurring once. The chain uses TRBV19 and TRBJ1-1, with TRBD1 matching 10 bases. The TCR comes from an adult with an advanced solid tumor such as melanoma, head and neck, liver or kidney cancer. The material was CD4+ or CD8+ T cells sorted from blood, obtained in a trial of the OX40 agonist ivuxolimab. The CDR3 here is CASRSSGTGATVAGNTEAFF. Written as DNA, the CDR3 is TGTGCCAGTAGGTCCTCCGGGACAGGGGCCACTGTGGCGGGAAATACTGAAGCTTTCTTT.